These T cell receptor beta chains were read from a single sample in a study of neurological immune-mediated disorders. From the 5' RACE reads, TCRdb called clonotypes with MiXCR, one entry per CDR3 protein. Of 46,000 or so distinct CDR3 sequences listed, 4% to 5.5% are singletons. The specimen was PBMCs. Every receptor here comes from a woman in her sixties or seventies with multiple sclerosis. The CDR3 runs from the conserved cysteine through the conserved F or W. A D gene is named only where the DNA matches it firmly. Clone sizes are given selectively: once, few, many, or a class where the clone is expanded.

clone size | J gene | D gene | V gene | CDR3 DNA | CDR3 protein
many | TRBJ1-2 | TRBD1 | TRBV20-1 | TGCAGACCTCAGGGGGGTAACTATGGCTACACCTTC | CRPQGGNYGYTF
many | TRBJ1-2 | - | TRBV7-3 | TGTGCCAGCAGCATCGACGTTAACTATGGCTACACCTTC | CASSIDVNYGYTF
few | TRBJ2-5 | - | TRBV7-7 | TGTGCTAGCAGCTTGGGACCGACCTCCCTCCAAGAGACCCAGTACTTC | CASSLGPTSLQETQYF
many | TRBJ2-7 | - | TRBV5-1 | TGCGCCAGCAGCCAGCCAGGTTCCTACGAGCAGTACTTC | CASSQPGSYEQYF
few | TRBJ1-2 | - | TRBV29-1 | TGCAGCGTTGTTCGGGGCCGAGGCTATGGCTACACCTTC | CSVVRGRGYGYTF
many | TRBJ1-5 | - | TRBV12-3/TRBV12-4 | TGTGCCAGCAGTTCCTGGGGGCTCTCCCAGCATTTT | CASSSWGLSQHF
many | TRBJ1-1 | - | TRBV5-1 | TGCGCCAGCAGCTTAAGCCAGGGGTCACACACTGAAGCTTTCTTT | CASSLSQGSHTEAFF
many | TRBJ1-1 | - | TRBV7-2 | TGTGCCAGCAGCTCCCGAAGGGGGGACACTGAAGCTTTCTTT | CASSSRRGDTEAFF
many | TRBJ2-1 | - | TRBV10-3 | TGTGCCATCAGCGGGACGGAAGGGTACAATGAGCAGTTCTTC | CAISGTEGYNEQFF
few | TRBJ1-3 | - | TRBV12-3/TRBV12-4 | TGTGCCAGCAGACCCAGGGAGAGCTCTGGAAACACCATATATTTT | CASRPRESSGNTIYF
few | TRBJ2-4 | TRBD1 | TRBV7-6 | TGTGCCAGCAGCTTAGGGCAGGGGGCCGAAAACATTCAGTACTTC | CASSLGQGAENIQYF
few | TRBJ2-1 | TRBD2 | TRBV7-2 | TGTGCCAGCAGCTCGGGACTAGCGGGAGTTAATGAGCAGCTCTTC | CASSSGLAGVNEQLF
- | TRBJ2-1 | - | TRBV5-1 | TGCGCCAGCAGCTTGGAGGACACCTACAATGAGCAGTTCTTC | CASSLEDTYNEQFF
many | TRBJ2-7 | - | TRBV20-1 | TGCAGTGCCGGGACCCGGGGATGGGAGCAGTACTTC | CSAGTRGWEQYF
many | TRBJ1-1 | - | TRBV5-1 | TGCGCCAGCAGCTTGGACGGGTTGGGGGTAACCACTGAAGCTTTCTTT | CASSLDGLGVTTEAFF
many | TRBJ1-5 | - | TRBV20-1 | TGCAGTGCCTCCGGTAATAGCAATCAGCCCCAGCATTTT | CSASGNSNQPQHF
- | TRBJ1-1 | - | TRBV20-1 | TGCAGTGTCAAGGGACCTATGGGCACTGAAGCTTTCTTT | CSVKGPMGTEAFF
- | TRBJ2-7 | TRBD1 | TRBV9 | TGTGCCAGCAGCAAAGGACAGGGGAGCTCCTACGAGCAGTACTTC | CASSKGQGSSYEQYF
- | TRBJ2-3 | - | TRBV12-3/TRBV12-4 | TGTGCCAGCACCAGGCAGTCTAGCACAGATACGCAGTATTTT | CASTRQSSTDTQYF
- | TRBJ1-3 | TRBD1 | TRBV20-1 | TGCAGTGCCTGGGGGACAGACCTCTCTGTTGGAAACACCATATATTTT | CSAWGTDLSVGNTIYF
many | TRBJ2-1 | - | TRBV20-1 | TGCAGTGCTAGAGCCCTTCAGGGTTATAGCCCCTACAATGAGCAGTTCTTC | CSARALQGYSPYNEQFF
many | TRBJ2-2 | - | TRBV24-1 | TGTGCCACCAGTGGGGGGACCGGGGAGCTGTTTTTT | CATSGGTGELFF
many | TRBJ2-5 | TRBD1 | TRBV24-1 | TGTGCCACCAGTGACTCCCACAGGGGGCTGGGAGAGACCCAGTACTTC | CATSDSHRGLGETQYF
many | TRBJ2-1 | - | TRBV4-3 | TGCGCCAGCAGCCTCGTTGGCGGCGGGCCCTACAATGAGCAGTTCTTC | CASSLVGGGPYNEQFF
- | TRBJ2-5 | TRBD2 | TRBV6-2/TRBV6-3 | TGTGCCAGCCAAAGACTCGGACTAGCGGGAGGGCCGTGGCGAGAGACCCAGTACTTC | CASQRLGLAGGPWRETQYF
many | TRBJ2-1 | - | TRBV7-3 | TGTGCCAGTTCGGGGGGCCCGAACAATGAGCAGTTCTTC | CASSGGPNNEQFF
- | TRBJ1-1 | - | TRBV20-1 | TGCAGTGCTAGAGAGGGGGCCGGCACTGAAGCTTTCTTT | CSAREGAGTEAFF
- | TRBJ2-1 | TRBD1 | TRBV20-1 | TGCAGTGCTCTGGGGGGACAGGGACACAATGAGCAGTTCTTC | CSALGGQGHNEQFF
many | TRBJ1-2 | - | TRBV5-1 | TGCGCCAGCAGCCACCTCCGGGCCCCAACCAGCTATGGCTACACCTTC | CASSHLRAPTSYGYTF
many | TRBJ2-7 | - | TRBV6-5 | TGTGCCAGCAGCTACGAGGGGGAGCAGTACTTC | CASSYEGEQYF
many | TRBJ1-4 | - | TRBV7-9 | TGTGCCAGCAGCCCAAGGACGGCCTTTGGGGAAAAACTGTTTTTT | CASSPRTAFGEKLFF
many | TRBJ2-3 | TRBD1 | TRBV5-1 | TGCGCCAGCAGCCGTGACAGGGGACGGGCAGATACGCAGTATTTT | CASSRDRGRADTQYF